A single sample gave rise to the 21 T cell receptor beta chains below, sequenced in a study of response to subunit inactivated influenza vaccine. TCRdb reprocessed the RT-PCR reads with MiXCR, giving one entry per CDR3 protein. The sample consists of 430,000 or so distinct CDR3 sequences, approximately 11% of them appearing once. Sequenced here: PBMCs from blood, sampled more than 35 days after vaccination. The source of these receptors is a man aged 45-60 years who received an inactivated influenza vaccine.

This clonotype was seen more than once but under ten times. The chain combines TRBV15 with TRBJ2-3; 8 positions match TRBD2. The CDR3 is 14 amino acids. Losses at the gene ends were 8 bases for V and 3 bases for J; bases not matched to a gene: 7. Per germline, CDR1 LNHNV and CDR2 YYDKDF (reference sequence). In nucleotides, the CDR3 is TGTGCCACCCGGGGGGGGGCGCTTACAGATACGCAGTATTTT. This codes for CATRGGALTDTQYF. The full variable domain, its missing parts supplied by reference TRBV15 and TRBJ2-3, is DAMVIQNPRYQVTQFGKPVTLSCSQTLNHNVMYWYQQKSSQAPKLLFHYYDKDFNNEADTPDNFQSRRPNTSFCFLDIRSPGLGDTAMYLCATRGGALTDTQYFGPGTRLTVL.

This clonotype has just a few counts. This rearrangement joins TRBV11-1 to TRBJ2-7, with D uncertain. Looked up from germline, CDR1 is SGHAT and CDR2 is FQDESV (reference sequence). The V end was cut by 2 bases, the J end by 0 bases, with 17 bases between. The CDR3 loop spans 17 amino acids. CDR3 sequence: CASSLPPGYHNSYEQYF. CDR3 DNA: TGTGCCAGCAGCTTACCCCCGGGCTACCACAACTCCTACGAGCAGTACTTC. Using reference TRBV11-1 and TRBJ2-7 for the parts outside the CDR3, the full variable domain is EAEVAQSPRYKITEKSQAVAFWCDPISGHATLYWYRQILGQGPELLVQFQDESVVDDSQLPKDRFSAERLKGVDSTLKIQPAELGDSAMYLCASSLPPGYHNSYEQYFGPGTRLTVT.

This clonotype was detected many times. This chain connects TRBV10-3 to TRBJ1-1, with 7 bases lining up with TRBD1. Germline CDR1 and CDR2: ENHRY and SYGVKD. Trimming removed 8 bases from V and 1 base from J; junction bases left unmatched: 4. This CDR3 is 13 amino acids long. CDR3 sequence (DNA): TGTGCCATCCGTCGACAGGGGAACACTGAAGCTTTCTTT. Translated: CAIRRQGNTEAFF.

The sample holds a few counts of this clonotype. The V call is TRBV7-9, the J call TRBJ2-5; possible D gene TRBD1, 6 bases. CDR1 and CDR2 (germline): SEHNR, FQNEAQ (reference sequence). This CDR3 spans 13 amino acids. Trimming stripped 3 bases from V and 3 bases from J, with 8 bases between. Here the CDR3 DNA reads TGTGCCAGCAGCTTTGGGACAAAAGAGACCCAGTACTTC. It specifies CASSFGTKETQYF.

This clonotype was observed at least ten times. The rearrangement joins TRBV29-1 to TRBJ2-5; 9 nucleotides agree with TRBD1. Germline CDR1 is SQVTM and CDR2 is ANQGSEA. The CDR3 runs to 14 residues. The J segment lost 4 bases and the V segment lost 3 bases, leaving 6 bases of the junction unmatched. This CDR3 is CSVDLGQGTETQYF. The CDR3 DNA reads TGCAGCGTTGACCTCGGACAGGGGACAGAGACCCAGTACTTC.

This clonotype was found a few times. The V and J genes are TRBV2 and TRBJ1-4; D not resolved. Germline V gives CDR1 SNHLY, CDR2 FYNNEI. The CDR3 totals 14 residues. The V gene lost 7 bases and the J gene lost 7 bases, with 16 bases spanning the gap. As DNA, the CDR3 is TGTGCCAGCAAGGTGGGCAGCTCCGTTGAAAAACTGTTTTTT. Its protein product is CASKVGSSVEKLFF.

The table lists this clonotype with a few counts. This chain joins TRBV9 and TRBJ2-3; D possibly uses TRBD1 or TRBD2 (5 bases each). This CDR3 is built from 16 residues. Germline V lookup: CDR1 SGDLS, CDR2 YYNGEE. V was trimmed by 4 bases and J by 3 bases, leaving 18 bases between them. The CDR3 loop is CASSTRGVPLTDTQYF. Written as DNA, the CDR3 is TGTGCCAGCAGCACCCGAGGGGTCCCGCTTACAGATACGCAGTATTTT.

Here the CDR3 reads CASSMTGQETQYF. The CDR3 bases are TGTGCCAGCAGCATGACAGGCCAAGAGACCCAGTACTTC. The rearrangement uses TRBV12-3 or TRBV12-4 and TRBJ2-5, with D maybe TRBD1 (6 bases). The CDR3 totals 13 residues. Trimming removed 6 bases from V and 1 base from J, with 9 bases in between.

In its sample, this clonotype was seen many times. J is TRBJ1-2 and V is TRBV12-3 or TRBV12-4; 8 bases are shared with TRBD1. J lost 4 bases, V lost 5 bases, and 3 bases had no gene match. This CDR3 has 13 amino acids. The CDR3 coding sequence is TGTGCCAGCAGTCCCACAGGGGGCTATGGCTACACCTTC. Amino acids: CASSPTGGYGYTF.

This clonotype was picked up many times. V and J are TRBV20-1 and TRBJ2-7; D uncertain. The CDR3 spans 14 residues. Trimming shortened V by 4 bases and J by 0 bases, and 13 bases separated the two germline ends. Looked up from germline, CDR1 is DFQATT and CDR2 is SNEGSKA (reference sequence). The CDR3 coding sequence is TGCAGTGCTACCCTTGTCAGGAGCTCCTACGAGCAGTACTTC. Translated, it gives CSATLVRSSYEQYF.

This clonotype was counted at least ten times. The CDR3: CASSRGQPAQPQHF. The CDR3 DNA sequence: TGTGCCAGCAGCCGAGGACAGCCGGCCCAGCCCCAGCATTTT. This rearrangement joins TRBV6-1 to TRBJ1-5; the D gene is possibly TRBD1 (6 bases). V lost 6 bases to trimming and J lost 7 bases, with 16 bases between them. The CDR3 spans 14 residues. CDR1 and CDR2 from the germline V gene are MNHNS and SASEGT.

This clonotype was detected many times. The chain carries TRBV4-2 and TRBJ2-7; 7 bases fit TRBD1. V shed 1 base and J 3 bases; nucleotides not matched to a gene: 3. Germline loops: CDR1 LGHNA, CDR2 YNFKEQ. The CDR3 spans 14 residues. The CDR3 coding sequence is TGTGCCAGCAGCCAAGGACAGGGATACTACGAGCAGTACTTC. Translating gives CASSQGQGYYEQYF.

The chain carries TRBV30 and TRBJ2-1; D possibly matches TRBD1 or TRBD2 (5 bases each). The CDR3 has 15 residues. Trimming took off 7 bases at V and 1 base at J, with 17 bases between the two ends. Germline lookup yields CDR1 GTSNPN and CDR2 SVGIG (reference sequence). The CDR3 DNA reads TGTGCCTACAATACCGGGACCTTATCCTACAATGAGCAGTTCTTC. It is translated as CAYNTGTLSYNEQFF.

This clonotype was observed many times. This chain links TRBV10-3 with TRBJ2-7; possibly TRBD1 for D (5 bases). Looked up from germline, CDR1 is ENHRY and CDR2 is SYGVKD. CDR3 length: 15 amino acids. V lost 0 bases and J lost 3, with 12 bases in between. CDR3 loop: CAISESLDRIYEQYF. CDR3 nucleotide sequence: TGTGCCATCAGTGAGTCCTTAGACAGAATCTACGAGCAGTACTTC.

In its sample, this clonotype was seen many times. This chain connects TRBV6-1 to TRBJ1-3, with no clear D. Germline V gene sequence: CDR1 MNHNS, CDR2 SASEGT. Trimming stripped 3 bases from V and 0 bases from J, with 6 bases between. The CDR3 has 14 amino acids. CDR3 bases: TGTGCCAGCAGTGAGGGCACCTCTGGAAACACCATATATTTT. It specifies CASSEGTSGNTIYF.

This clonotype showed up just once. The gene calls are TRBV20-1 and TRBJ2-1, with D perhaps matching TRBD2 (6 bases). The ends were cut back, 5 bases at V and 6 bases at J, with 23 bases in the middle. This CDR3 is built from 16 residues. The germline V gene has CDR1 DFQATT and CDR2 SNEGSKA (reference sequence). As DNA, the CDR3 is TGCAGTGCTTCACTTCAATGGGGCGGGGTGGGCAATGAGCAGTTCTTC. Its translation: CSASLQWGGVGNEQFF.

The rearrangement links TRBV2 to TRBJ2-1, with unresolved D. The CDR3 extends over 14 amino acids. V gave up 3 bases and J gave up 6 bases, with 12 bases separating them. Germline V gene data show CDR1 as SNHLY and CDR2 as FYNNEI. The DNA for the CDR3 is TGTGCCAGCAGTGAGGTCATTGGGTCCAATGAGCAGTTCTTC. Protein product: CASSEVIGSNEQFF.

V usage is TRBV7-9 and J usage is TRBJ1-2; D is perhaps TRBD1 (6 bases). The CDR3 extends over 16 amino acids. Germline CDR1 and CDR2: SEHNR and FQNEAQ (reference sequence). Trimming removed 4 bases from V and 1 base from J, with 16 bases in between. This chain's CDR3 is CASSSLNGQFNYGYTF. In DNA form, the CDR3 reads TGTGCCAGCAGCTCGTTAAACGGACAGTTTAACTATGGCTACACCTTC.

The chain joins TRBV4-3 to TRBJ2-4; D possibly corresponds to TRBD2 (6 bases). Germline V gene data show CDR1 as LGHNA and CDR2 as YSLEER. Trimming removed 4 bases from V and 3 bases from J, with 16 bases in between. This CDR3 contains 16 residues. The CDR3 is CASSPGRGDGKNIQYF. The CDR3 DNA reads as TGCGCCAGCAGCCCCGGGCGGGGCGATGGCAAAAACATTCAGTACTTC.

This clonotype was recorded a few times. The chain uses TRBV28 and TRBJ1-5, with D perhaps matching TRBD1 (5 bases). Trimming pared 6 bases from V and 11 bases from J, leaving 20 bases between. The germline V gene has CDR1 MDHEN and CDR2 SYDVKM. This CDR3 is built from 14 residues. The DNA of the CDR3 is TGTGCCAGCAGACAACCCGGGGCTTATTCGTCCCAGCATTTT. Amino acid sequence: CASRQPGAYSSQHF.

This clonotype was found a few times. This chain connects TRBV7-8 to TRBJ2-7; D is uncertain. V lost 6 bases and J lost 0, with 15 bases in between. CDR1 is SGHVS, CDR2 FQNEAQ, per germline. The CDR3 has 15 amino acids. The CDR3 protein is CASSSLLHPSYEQYF. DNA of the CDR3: TGTGCCAGCAGTTCCCTTTTGCACCCCTCCTACGAGCAGTACTTC.